Shown below are 5 T cell receptor beta chains from a single sample sequenced in a study of control samples from healthy donors and cancer patients. This table comes from immunoSEQ multiplex PCR, and its TCRdb copy is limited to in-frame clones, with some not included. The sample contains 65,000 to 85,000 clones, 75% to 90% of which appear only once. The sequenced sample was PBMCs. These receptors originate from a woman aged 45-59 years with colorectal cancer.

This clone was found once. The chain joins TRBV19 to TRBJ1-2, with 7 bases matching TRBD1. CDR1 and CDR2 from the germline V gene are LNHDA and SQIVND (reference sequence). The CDR3 consists of 14 residues. Unmatched junction bases numbered 8, after V lost 5 bases and J lost 5 bases. This chain's CDR3 is CASSSPGTEYGYTF. CDR3 nucleotides: TGTGCCAGTAGTTCCCCCGGGACAGAGTATGGCTACACCTTC.

V is TRBV30 and J is TRBJ2-5; maybe TRBD2 (6 bases). Germline CDR1 is GTSNPN and CDR2 is SVGIG (reference sequence). The CDR3 has 16 amino acids. The V gene lost 1 base and the J gene lost 2 bases, with 17 bases spanning the gap. The DNA for the CDR3 is TGTGCCTGGAGTGAGCTCGAAGCGGGTGGGCAAGAGACCCAGTACTTC. It translates to CAWSELEAGGQETQYF.

The genes are TRBV7-2 and TRBJ2-7, with 8 positions matching TRBD1. V trimming: 1 base; J trimming: 2 bases; junction bases outside the gene matches: 4. The CDR3 has 15 amino acids. CDR1 and CDR2 from the germline V gene are SGHTA and FQGNSA. In DNA form, the CDR3 reads TGTGCCAGCAGCTTAGTTCGGACAGGGACCTACGAGCAGTACGTC. This codes for CASSLVRTGTYEQYV.

The chain has TRBV10-3 and TRBJ1-3; D may be TRBD1 (6 bases). The CDR3 runs 14 residues. Germline CDR1 reads ENHRY; CDR2 reads SYGVKD. Trimming pared 2 bases from V and 5 bases from J, leaving 10 bases between. The CDR3 DNA reads as TGTGCCATCAGTGAGCGGGGGGGCCGAAACACCATATATTTT. Its translation: CAISERGGRNTIYF.

V usage is TRBV10-3 and J usage is TRBJ1-1; D is uncertain. The germline V and J ends were trimmed by 1 base and 0 bases, with 0 bases remaining between them. Germline lookup yields CDR1 ENHRY and CDR2 SYGVKD. CDR3 length: 12 residues. CDR3 in DNA: TGTGCCATCAGTGAGTTGAACACTGAAGCTTTCTTT. It translates to CAISELNTEAFF.